Presented here are 11 T cell receptor beta chains from one specimen sequenced in a study of T cell responses to AZD1222 COVID-19 vaccine. TCRdb's copy holds only in-frame clones and misses some; the assay was immunoSEQ multiplex PCR. The table includes some 130,000 clones, roughly 92% detected once. The starting material was peripheral blood, obtained on day 0 of AZD1222 vaccination. Receptors were obtained from an adult in good health.

The CDR3 is CASSESGEMNTEAFF. The CDR3, as DNA: TGTGCCAGCAGTGAAAGCGGGGAGATGAACACTGAAGCTTTCTTT. V gene TRBV6-1 combines with J gene TRBJ1-1; unclear D gene. Germline V lookup: CDR1 MNHNS, CDR2 SASEGT. The CDR3 spans 15 residues. V was pared by 2 bases and J by 0 bases, with 10 bases between.

CDR3 residues: CASSMGLLNTEAFF. CDR3 sequence (DNA): TGTGCCAGTAGTATGGGTCTCTTGAACACTGAAGCTTTCTTT. This chain uses TRBV19 with TRBJ1-1; D remains ambiguous. Germline V lookup: CDR1 LNHDA, CDR2 SQIVND (reference sequence). Trimming took off 3 bases at V and 0 bases at J, with 8 bases between the two ends. The CDR3 sequence is 14 residues long.

The chain recombines TRBV29-1 with TRBJ2-2; 16 bases line up with TRBD2. This CDR3 region has 18 residues. With 8 bases clipped from V and 1 base from J, the junction kept 10 bases outside the gene matches. CDR1 and CDR2 from the germline V gene are SQVTM and ANQGSEA. In DNA form, the CDR3 reads TGCAGCCCCCCAACCGGGACTAGCGGGAGGGAGAACACCGGGGAGCTGTTTTTT. This codes for CSPPTGTSGRENTGELFF.

The V and J genes are TRBV7-3 and TRBJ1-1; D is possibly TRBD1 (5 bases). V was shortened by 3 bases and J by 4 bases, with 12 bases between the two germline ends. Germline V gives CDR1 SGHTA, CDR2 FQGTGA. The CDR3 is made up of 14 amino acids. The CDR3 here is CASSFQGGSTEAFF. The CDR3 DNA sequence: TGTGCCAGCAGCTTCCAGGGTGGATCCACTGAAGCTTTCTTT.

This chain joins TRBV18 and TRBJ1-3; D may be TRBD1 (6 bases). Germline V gene sequence: CDR1 KGHSH, CDR2 LQKENI. The V end was cut by 0 bases, the J end by 6 bases, with 12 bases between. The CDR3 loop spans 15 amino acids. The CDR3 DNA sequence: TGTGCCAGCTCACCACCGGCGCAGGGACAAAACACCATATATTTT. This sequence encodes CASSPPAQGQNTIYF.

The CDR3 sequence is CASRHTGVTEQYF. The DNA of the CDR3 is TGTGCCAGCCGGCATACAGGGGTCACCGAGCAGTACTTC. The gene calls are TRBV12-3 or TRBV12-4 and TRBJ2-7; 7 bases are a match to TRBD1. After removal of 8 bases from V and 6 bases from J, the junction contained 10 bases not matched to a gene. The CDR3 has 13 residues.

This chain connects TRBV27 to TRBJ1-1, with D perhaps matching TRBD1 (5 bases). This CDR3 has 17 amino acids. Between the trimmed V and J ends, which lost 2 bases and 0 bases, there was a span of 16 bases. The V gene's germline CDR1 is MNHEY and CDR2 SMNVEV (reference sequence). CDR3 protein: CASSLRGRRGLNTEAFF. The CDR3 nucleotides are TGTGCCAGCAGTTTACGAGGGAGAAGGGGCCTGAACACTGAAGCTTTCTTT.

The V and J genes are TRBV18 and TRBJ1-3, with D hard to call. This CDR3 spans 13 amino acids. Germline-derived CDR1 and CDR2 are KGHSH and LQKENI. The V end lost 7 bases, the J end lost 0 bases, and 7 bases lay between the germline ends. The DNA of the CDR3 is TGTGCCAGCTTGGAGAGCTCTGGAAACACCATATATTTT. Residues: CASLESSGNTIYF. Variable domain in full (rest from reference TRBV18 and TRBJ1-3): NAGVMQNPRHLVRRRGQEARLRCSPMKGHSHVYWYRQLPEEGLKFMVYLQKENIIDESGMPKERFSAEFPKEGPSILRIQQVVRGDSAAYFCASLESSGNTIYFGEGSWLTVV.

This clone appeared once. This chain connects TRBV3-1 (or the pseudogene TRBV3-2) to TRBJ2-2; 9 bases fit TRBD2. The CDR3 runs to 16 residues. CDR1 is LGHDT and CDR2 is YNNKEL in the germline V gene (reference sequence). Trimming at V came to 4 bases and at J to 5 bases, leaving 8 bases not matched to a gene. This CDR3 is CASSPSPGLATGELFF. CDR3 nucleotides: TGTGCCAGCAGCCCCTCACCGGGACTAGCAACCGGGGAGCTGTTTTTT.

The CDR3 bases are TGTGCCAGCGGGGCCGGGACAGGGGGCTACGAGCAGTACTTC. Translated: CASGAGTGGYEQYF. This sequence joins TRBV5-6 and TRBJ2-7, with 11 bases that match TRBD1. Trimming cost V 7 bases and J 3 bases; bases outside gene matches: 6. Per germline, CDR1 SGHDT and CDR2 YYEEEE. This CDR3 comprises 14 residues.

This chain links TRBV14 with TRBJ2-1, with D possibly TRBD1 on 6 matching bases. The CDR3 loop spans 15 amino acids. Germline V gives CDR1 SGHDN, CDR2 FVKESK. Trimming left V 3 bases short and J 4 bases short, with 13 bases between. CDR3 nucleotide sequence: TGTGCCAGCAGCCAGTTACAGGGCAATTACAATGAGCAGTTCTTC. Translation gives CASSQLQGNYNEQFF.